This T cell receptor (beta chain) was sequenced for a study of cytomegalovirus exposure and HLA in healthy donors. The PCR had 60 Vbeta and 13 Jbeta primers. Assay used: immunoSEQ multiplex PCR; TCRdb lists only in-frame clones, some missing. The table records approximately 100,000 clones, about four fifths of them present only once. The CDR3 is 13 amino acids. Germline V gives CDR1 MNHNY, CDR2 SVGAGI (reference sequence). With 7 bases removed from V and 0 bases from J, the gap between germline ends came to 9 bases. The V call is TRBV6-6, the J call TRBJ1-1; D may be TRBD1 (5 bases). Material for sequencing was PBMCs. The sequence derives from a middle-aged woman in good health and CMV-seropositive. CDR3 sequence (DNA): TGTGCCAGCATGGGGGGGATGAACACTGAAGCTTTCTTT. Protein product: CASMGGMNTEAFF.